Below, 8 T cell receptor beta chains from the same sample are listed, as sequenced in a study of blood T cell repertoires in COVID-19 (TCRdb year 2020). Libraries came from the immunoSEQ multiplex PCR assay. In TCRdb, the immuneACCESS table is reduced to in-frame sequences with V and J assigned. These tables do not hold every clone; where another copy was compared, an unresolved V gene accounts for under half, and the others remain unexplained. The sample data list 300,000 to 400,000 clones, and about 85% of these were observed just once. The top ten clonotypes cover under 2% of the sample. The sequencing input was PBMCs or T cells enriched from blood (not recorded which). The receptors here all came from a woman aged 30 to 39 who had been exposed to COVID-19.

In the case of this clone: The sample holds other DNA sequences that translate to the same CDR3. CDR3 bases: TGTGCCAGCAGTTTACCAGGGAAGAACACTGAAGCTTTCTTT. Translated: CASSLPGKNTEAFF. V usage is TRBV28 and J usage is TRBJ1-1, with a weak D call TRBD1 (5 bases). Germline V gives CDR1 MDHEN, CDR2 SYDVKM. Trimming took off 2 bases at V and 1 base at J, with 8 bases between the two ends. The CDR3 is 14 amino acids.

This clone was detected a few times. The CDR3 bases are TGTGCCACCAGCAAGCAAAAAACCGGGACAGGGTACCAGCCCCAGCATTTT. Its translation: CATSKQKTGTGYQPQHF. The chain recombines TRBV15 with TRBJ1-5; TRBD1 agrees at 9 bases. CDR1 and CDR2 (germline): LNHNV, YYDKDF (reference sequence). V shed 4 bases, J shed 7 bases, and the junction held 14 bases outside the gene matches. This CDR3 region has 17 residues.

V usage is TRBV7-3 and J usage is TRBJ2-7; TRBD2 agrees at 9 bases. CDR3 size: 15 residues. In germline, CDR1 is SGHTA, CDR2 FQGTGA. V lost 5 bases to trimming and J lost 2 bases; unmatched junction nucleotides: 7. CDR3 loop: CASSITSGQTYEQYF. The CDR3 coding sequence is TGTGCCAGCAGCATCACTAGCGGGCAGACCTACGAGCAGTACTTC. The complete variable domain, with remaining parts taken from reference TRBV7-3 and TRBJ2-7, reads GAGVSQTPSNKVTEKGKYVELRCDPISGHTALYWYRQSLGQGPEFLIYFQGTGAADDSGLPNDRFFAVRPEGSVSTLKIQRTERGDSAVYLCASSITSGQTYEQYFGPGTRLTVT.

This chain uses TRBV7-9 with TRBJ2-4; 10 nucleotides line up with TRBD2. Losses at the gene ends were 5 bases for V and 0 bases for J; bases not matched to a gene: 10. This CDR3 contains 18 residues. The germline gives CDR1 SEHNR, CDR2 FQNEAQ (reference sequence). The CDR3 protein is CASSLLAGQKLAKNIQYF. The CDR3 DNA follows: TGTGCCAGCAGCCTACTAGCGGGACAAAAACTAGCCAAAAACATTCAGTACTTC. The whole variable domain, filled in from reference TRBV7-9 and TRBJ2-4, reads DTGVSQNPRHKITKRGQNVTFRCDPISEHNRLYWYRQTLGQGPEFLTYFQNEAQLEKSRLLSDRFSAERPKGSFSTLEIQRTEQGDSAMYLCASSLLAGQKLAKNIQYFGAGTRLSVL.

This chain connects TRBV7-2 to TRBJ1-3, with D maybe TRBD1 (5 bases). The CDR3 runs to 14 residues. Per germline, CDR1 SGHTA and CDR2 FQGNSA. Trimming pared 3 bases from V and 2 bases from J, leaving 8 bases between. The CDR3 DNA reads TGTGCCAGCAGCTTCGGCAGGGCTGGAAACACCATATATTTT. Its translation is CASSFGRAGNTIYF.

The V call is TRBV30, the J call TRBJ1-1, with D perhaps TRBD1 (6 bases). V was pared by 7 bases and J by 4 bases, with 13 bases between. Per germline, CDR1 GTSNPN and CDR2 SVGIG (reference sequence). CDR3 size: 12 residues. CDR3 DNA sequence: TGTGCCTTACAACAGGGATCCACTGAAGCTTTCTTT. This codes for CALQQGSTEAFF.

The chain recombines TRBV7-9 with TRBJ2-7; 9 bases line up with TRBD1. CDR1 and CDR2 from the germline V gene are SEHNR and FQNEAQ (reference sequence). The CDR3 is 14 residues long. J lost 3 bases, V lost 4 bases, and 4 bases had no gene match. In DNA form, the CDR3 reads TGTGCCAGCAGCTCCCGGGACAGGGACTACGAGCAGTACTTC. As protein: CASSSRDRDYEQYF. Full variable domain (rest looked up from reference TRBV7-9 and TRBJ2-7): DTGVSQNPRHKITKRGQNVTFRCDPISEHNRLYWYRQTLGQGPEFLTYFQNEAQLEKSRLLSDRFSAERPKGSFSTLEIQRTEQGDSAMYLCASSSRDRDYEQYFGPGTRLTVT.

In its sample, this clone was seen a few times. The rearrangement links TRBV7-6 to TRBJ2-2; perhaps TRBD1 as D (5 bases). Between the trimmed V and J ends, which lost 3 bases and 1 base, there was a span of 9 bases. The CDR3 covers 15 residues. Looked up from germline, CDR1 is SGHVS and CDR2 is FNYEAQ. CDR3 sequence reads: CASSFGHRNTGELFF. DNA for the CDR3: TGTGCCAGCAGCTTCGGACACAGGAACACCGGGGAGCTGTTTTTT.